Included here is one TCR beta chain sequence, with context. This sample was taken from a study of blood T cell repertoires in COVID-19. The wider study: T cells, B-cell-depleted T cells, or PBMCs provided the cDNA or gDNA that served as material.

In the authors' methods: Estimation of nucleated cell counts relied on the amplification of reference gene primers. Assay: immunoSEQ multiplex PCR; the TCRdb copy retains only in-frame clones and omits some. That table furnishes V, J and clone size, whereas the DNA furnished D and trimming. The table shows 250,000 or so clones, with approximately 90% occurring only once. The CDR3 extends over 14 amino acids. V was shortened by 1 base and J by 6 bases, with 13 bases between the two germline ends. Germline V gives CDR1 PRHDT, CDR2 FYEKMQ (reference sequence). Participants reported their clinical history, and cohort assignment relied on those reports. Each exposed participant met a COVID-19 case in the 2 weeks preceding study entry.

This clonotype originated in a man between 35 and 55 years old who had been exposed to COVID-19. Source material: PBMCs or T cells enriched from blood (not recorded which). The J gene is TRBJ2-7, the V gene TRBV13; TRBD1 might be the D (6 bases). CDR3 amino acids: CASSLARGPFEQYF. In nucleotides, the CDR3 is TGTGCCAGCAGCTTAGCCAGGGGCCCCTTCGAGCAGTACTTC.